The clone carrying this T cell receptor beta chain was counted a few times. Its target is not known. Assay: immunoSEQ multiplex PCR; the TCRdb copy retains only in-frame clones and omits some. The sample records about 78,000 clones, roughly 86% being singletons. This sample is part of a study of T cells in localized non-small cell lung cancer. Study-wide points: Uninvolved adjacent lung showed peak T cell clonality, exceeding tumor. A single tumor region was sequenced, leaving heterogeneity possible. Prolonged overall survival went with higher T cell density in the blood. Adjacent lung had a median 57 of the 100 largest tumor clones.

The receptor was isolated from a man aged 40 to 75 with stage I lung adenocarcinoma. The source was peripheral blood, collected before any cancer treatment.

This CDR3 is CAISGQGDKNEQFF. For the CDR3, the DNA is TGTGCCATCAGCGGACAGGGGGACAAGAATGAGCAGTTCTTC. The rearrangement uses TRBV10-3 and TRBJ2-1, with 10 bases identical to TRBD1. The CDR3 covers 14 residues. From germline, CDR1 is ENHRY and CDR2 SYGVKD. The V segment lost 6 bases and the J segment 7 bases; nucleotides outside the gene matches: 6.